This T cell receptor beta chain was found in a study of shared T cell receptors in the human thymus. The protocol was immunoSEQ multiplex PCR, while the TCRdb copy is restricted to in-frame clones and leaves out a portion. The table includes approximately 730,000 clones, approximately 85% detected once. This clone was detected only once. Trimming removed 2 bases from V and 5 bases from J, with 11 bases in between. The CDR3 is 14 residues long. Germline values: CDR1 MNHEY, CDR2 SVGAGI. The same sample was also studied in work on human thymus T cells. That source notes: Resections were taken during corrective heart surgery, and the thymus tissue came from these. Use of V and J genes seemed skewed within the thymic and blood repertoires.

This sequence originates from a girl in the first two years of life with a congenital heart defect. The specimen sequenced was thymocytes. V and J are TRBV6-5 and TRBJ2-3; D is perhaps TRBD1 (6 bases). CDR3 DNA: TGTGCCAGCAGTTACCGCACAGGGTTAGATACGCAGTATTTT. Protein: CASSYRTGLDTQYF.